The sequence of this T cell receptor (beta chain) was determined in a study of blood T cell repertoires in COVID-19. At the level of the study: Samples came from the United States, Italy and Spain, spanning acute and convalescent COVID-19.

Germline V CDR1 and CDR2: SNHLY, FYNNEI. The CDR3 totals 16 residues. V was shortened by 2 bases and J by 1 base, with 14 bases between the two germline ends. Sequenced by immunoSEQ multiplex PCR; TCRdb stores in-frame clones only, minus some. The sample lists 120,000 or so clones; 85% to 90% were seen once. J is TRBJ1-1 and V is TRBV2; the D gene is possibly TRBD1 (5 bases). Sequences were obtained from peripheral blood. This receptor was identified in a human donor in a cohort sampled during active COVID-19. The CDR3 nucleotides are TGTGCCAGCAGTGAACTCAGGGAAGTGAGGAACACTGAAGCTTTCTTT. It is translated as CASSELREVRNTEAFF. Together with reference TRBV2 and TRBJ1-1, the CDR3 gives the full variable domain: EPEVTQTPSHQVTQMGQEVILRCVPISNHLYFYWYRQILGQKVEFLVSFYNNEISEKSEIFDDQFSVERPDGSNFTLKIRSTKLEDSAMYFCASSELREVRNTEAFFGQGTRLTVV.